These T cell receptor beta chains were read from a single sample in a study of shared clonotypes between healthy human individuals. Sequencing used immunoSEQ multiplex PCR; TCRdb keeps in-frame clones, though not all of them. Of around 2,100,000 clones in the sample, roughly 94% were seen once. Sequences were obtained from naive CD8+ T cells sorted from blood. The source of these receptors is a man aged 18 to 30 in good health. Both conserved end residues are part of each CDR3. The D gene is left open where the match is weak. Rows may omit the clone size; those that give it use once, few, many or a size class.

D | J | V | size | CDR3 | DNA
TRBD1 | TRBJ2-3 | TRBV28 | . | CASSPIGQGPITDTQYF | TGTGCCAGCAGTCCGATTGGACAGGGTCCCATCACAGATACGCAGTATTTT
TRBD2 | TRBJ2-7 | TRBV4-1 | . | CASSLAGGSEQYF | TGCGCCAGCAGCCTAGCGGGGGGGAGCGAGCAGTACTTC
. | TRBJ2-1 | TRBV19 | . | CASSIGPGNEQFF | TGTGCCAGTAGTATAGGCCCGGGGAATGAGCAGTTCTTC
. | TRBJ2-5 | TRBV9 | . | CASSVNYEETQYF | TGTGCCAGCAGCGTAAACTACGAAGAGACCCAGTACTTC
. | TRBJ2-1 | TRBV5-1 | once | CASRPDWSSYNEQFF | TGCGCCAGCAGGCCAGACTGGAGCTCCTACAATGAGCAGTTCTTC
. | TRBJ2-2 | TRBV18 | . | CASSPGINTGELFF | TGTGCCAGCTCCCCCGGGATAAACACCGGGGAGCTGTTTTTT
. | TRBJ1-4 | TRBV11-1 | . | CASSLREDEKLFF | TGTGCCAGCAGCTTGAGGGAAGATGAAAAACTGTTTTTT
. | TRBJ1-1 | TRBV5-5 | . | CASSLWTENTEAFF | TGTGCCAGCAGCTTGTGGACAGAGAACACTGAAGCTTTCTTT
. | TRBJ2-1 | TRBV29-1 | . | CSVVQVLGEQFF | TGCAGCGTTGTCCAGGTTCTAGGTGAGCAGTTCTTC
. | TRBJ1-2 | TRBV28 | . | CASITDGAGYTF | TGTGCCAGCATTACTGACGGGGCCGGCTACACCTTC
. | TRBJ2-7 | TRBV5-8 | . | CASSLGQDYEQYF | TGTGCCAGCAGCTTGGGTCAGGACTACGAGCAGTACTTC
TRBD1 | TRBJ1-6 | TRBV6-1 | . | CASSGDSPALHF | TGTGCCAGCAGTGGGGACAGTCCGGCCCTCCACTTT
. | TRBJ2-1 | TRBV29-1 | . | CSVEGLWWVNEQFF | TGCAGCGTTGAAGGACTCTGGTGGGTCAATGAGCAGTTCTTC
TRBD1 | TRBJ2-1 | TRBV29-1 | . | CSDRQGSHNEQFF | TGCAGCGATCGACAGGGCTCCCACAATGAGCAGTTCTTC
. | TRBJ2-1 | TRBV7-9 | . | CASSSPLEGLRDEQFF | TGTGCCAGCAGCTCCCCTCTCGAGGGCCTAAGGGATGAGCAGTTCTTC
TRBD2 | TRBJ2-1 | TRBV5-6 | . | CASSPPDRLAGGELEQFF | TGTGCCAGCAGCCCCCCGGATCGCCTAGCGGGAGGAGAATTGGAGCAGTTCTTC
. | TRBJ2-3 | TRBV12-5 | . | CASGLTRGSTDTQYF | TGTGCTAGTGGTTTGACGAGGGGTTCCACAGATACGCAGTATTTT
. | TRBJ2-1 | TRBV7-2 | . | CASSITSTHEQFF | TGTGCCAGCAGCATCACTAGCACCCATGAGCAGTTCTTC
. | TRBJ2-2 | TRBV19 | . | CASSMTALNTGELFF | TGTGCCAGTAGTATGACAGCTCTGAACACCGGGGAGCTGTTTTTT
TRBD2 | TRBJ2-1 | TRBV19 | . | CASSSVAGVFYNEQFF | TGTGCCAGTAGTTCAGTAGCGGGGGTCTTCTACAATGAGCAGTTCTTC
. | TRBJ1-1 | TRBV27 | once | CASRGIRTEAFF | TGTGCCAGCAGGGGGATTAGAACTGAAGCTTTCTTT
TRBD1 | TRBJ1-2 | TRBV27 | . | CASRSQTGNYGYTF | TGTGCCAGCAGAAGTCAGACAGGGAACTATGGCTACACCTTC
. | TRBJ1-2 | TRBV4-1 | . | CASSQGLGEAIYGYTF | TGCGCCAGCAGCCAAGGATTGGGAGAAGCTATCTATGGCTACACCTTC
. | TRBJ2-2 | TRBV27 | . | CASSFGGLGELFF | TGTGCCAGCAGTTTCGGAGGACTCGGGGAGCTGTTTTTT
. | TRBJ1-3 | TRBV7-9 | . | CASYLTSEGGNTIYF | TGTGCCAGCTACCTAACATCGGAGGGTGGAAACACCATATATTTT
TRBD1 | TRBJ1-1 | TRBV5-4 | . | CASSFGAGGSTEAFF | TGTGCCAGCAGCTTTGGTGCAGGGGGAAGCACTGAAGCTTTCTTT
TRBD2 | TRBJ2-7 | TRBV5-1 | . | CASSPWGSGGDYEQYF | TGCGCCAGCAGCCCTTGGGGTAGCGGGGGCGACTACGAGCAGTACTTC
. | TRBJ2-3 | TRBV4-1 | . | CASSQAGAPLTDTQYF | TGCGCCAGCAGCCAAGCCGGGGCGCCCCTCACAGATACGCAGTATTTT
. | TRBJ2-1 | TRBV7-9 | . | CASSPQGIYNEQFF | TGTGCCAGCAGCCCCCAGGGAATTTACAATGAGCAGTTCTTC
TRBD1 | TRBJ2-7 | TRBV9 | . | CASSGGQGHEQYF | TGTGCCAGCAGCGGGGGACAGGGCCACGAGCAGTACTTC
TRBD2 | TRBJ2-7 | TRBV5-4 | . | CASSSSGTFYEQYF | TGTGCCAGCAGCTCCAGCGGGACTTTCTACGAGCAGTACTTC
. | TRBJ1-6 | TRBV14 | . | CASSLPLGPLHF | TGTGCCAGCAGCCTGCCTTTGGGGCCCCTCCACTTT
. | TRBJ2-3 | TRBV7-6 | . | CASSPEATDTQYF | TGTGCCAGCAGCCCGGAGGCGACAGATACGCAGTATTTT
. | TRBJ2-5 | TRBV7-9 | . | CASSLEERETQYF | TGTGCCAGCAGCTTAGAGGAGAGGGAGACCCAGTACTTC
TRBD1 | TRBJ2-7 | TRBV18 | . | CASSAPGQGAHEQYF | TGTGCCAGCTCAGCCCCGGGACAGGGTGCCCACGAGCAGTACTTC
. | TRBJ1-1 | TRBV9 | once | CASSAPGGEAFF | TGTGCCAGCAGCGCCCCCGGGGGCGAGGCTTTCTTT
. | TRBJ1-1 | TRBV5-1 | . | CASSFRGLNTEAFF | TGCGCCAGCAGCTTCAGGGGTTTGAACACTGAAGCTTTCTTT
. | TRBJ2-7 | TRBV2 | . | CASSEVASGNEQYF | TGTGCCAGCAGTGAAGTAGCCTCGGGGAACGAGCAGTACTTC
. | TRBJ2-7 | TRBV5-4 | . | CASSFGPGVNYEQYF | TGTGCCAGCAGCTTTGGTCCGGGGGTCAATTACGAGCAGTACTTC
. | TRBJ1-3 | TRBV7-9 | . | CASSLVSGNTIYF | TGTGCCAGCAGCTTGGTCTCTGGAAACACCATATATTTT
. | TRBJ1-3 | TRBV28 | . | CASSLLERVFSGNTIYF | TGTGCCAGCAGTCTTTTGGAGCGGGTTTTCTCTGGAAACACCATATATTTT
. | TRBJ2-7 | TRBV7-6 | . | CASSLAQSSYEQYF | TGTGCCAGCAGCTTAGCCCAGAGCTCCTACGAGCAGTACTTC
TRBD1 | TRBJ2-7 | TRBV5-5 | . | CASSHADRDYEQYF | TGTGCCAGCAGCCACGCGGACAGGGACTACGAGCAGTACTTC
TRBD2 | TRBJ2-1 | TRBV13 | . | CASSYSSGGAYNEQFF | TGTGCCAGCAGCTATTCTAGCGGGGGGGCTTACAATGAGCAGTTCTTC
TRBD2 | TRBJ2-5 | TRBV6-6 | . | CASSYVPSGGRETQYF | TGTGCCAGCAGTTACGTGCCTAGCGGAGGGAGGGAGACCCAGTACTTC
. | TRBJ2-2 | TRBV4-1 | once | CASSQLPGTAPNTGELFF | TGCGCCAGCAGCCAACTTCCCGGGACCGCCCCGAACACCGGGGAGCTGTTTTTT
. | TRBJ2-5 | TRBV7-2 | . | CASSLGTSDQETQYF | TGTGCCAGCAGCTTAGGTACGTCAGACCAAGAGACCCAGTACTTC
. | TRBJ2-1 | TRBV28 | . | CASSSPRDTYNEQFF | TGTGCCAGCAGTTCTCCCCGGGACACATACAATGAGCAGTTCTTC
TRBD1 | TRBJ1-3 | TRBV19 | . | CASSIRPLTGPGDTIYF | TGTGCCAGTAGTATCCGCCCGCTGACAGGGCCGGGGGACACCATATATTTT
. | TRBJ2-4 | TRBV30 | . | CAWSRKVFEDNENIQYF | TGTGCCTGGAGTAGAAAGGTGTTCGAGGACAACGAAAACATTCAGTACTTC
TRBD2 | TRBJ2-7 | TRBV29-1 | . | CSVVPSGSYEQYF | TGCAGCGTTGTGCCTAGCGGAAGTTACGAGCAGTACTTC
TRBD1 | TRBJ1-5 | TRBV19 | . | CASREDRGPGQPQHF | TGTGCCAGTAGAGAGGACAGGGGTCCGGGCCAGCCCCAGCATTTT
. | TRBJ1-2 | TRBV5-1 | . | CASSLNPELYGYTF | TGCGCCAGCAGCTTGAACCCAGAGCTCTATGGCTACACCTTC
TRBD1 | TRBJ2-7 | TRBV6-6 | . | CASSPGYTGAIYEQYF | TGTGCCAGCAGCCCTGGGTACACAGGGGCGATCTACGAGCAGTACTTC
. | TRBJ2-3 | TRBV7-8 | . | CASKFLSTDTQYF | TGTGCCAGCAAGTTTTTGAGCACAGATACGCAGTATTTT
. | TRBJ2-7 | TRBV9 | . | CASSVAGYEQYF | TGTGCCAGCAGCGTAGCAGGATACGAGCAGTACTTC
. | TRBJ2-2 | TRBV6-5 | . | CASRGGAGTGELFF | TGTGCCAGCCGTGGCGGGGCGGGCACCGGGGAGCTGTTTTTT
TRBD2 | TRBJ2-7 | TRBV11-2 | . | CASSLRAGVREQYF | TGTGCCAGCAGCCTCCGAGCGGGAGTCCGCGAGCAGTACTTC
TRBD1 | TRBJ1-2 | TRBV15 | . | CATSSGTGKFYGYTF | TGTGCCACCAGCAGTGGGACAGGGAAATTCTATGGCTACACCTTC